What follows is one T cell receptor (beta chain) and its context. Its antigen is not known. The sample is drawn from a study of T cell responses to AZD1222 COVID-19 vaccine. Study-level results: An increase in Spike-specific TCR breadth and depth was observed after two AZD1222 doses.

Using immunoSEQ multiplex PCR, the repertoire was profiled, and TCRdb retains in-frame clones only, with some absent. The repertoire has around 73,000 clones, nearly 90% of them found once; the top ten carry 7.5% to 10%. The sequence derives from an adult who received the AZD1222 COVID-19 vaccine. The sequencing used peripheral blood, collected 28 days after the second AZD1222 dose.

CDR3 nucleotide sequence: TGTGCCAGCAGCTTGCGGGGGCCCTTCAATCAGCCCCAGCATTTT. It yields the protein CASSLRGPFNQPQHF. V is TRBV5-6 and J is TRBJ1-5; a weak D match, TRBD1 (6 bases). This CDR3 comprises 15 residues. The germline V gene encodes CDR1 SGHDT and CDR2 YYEEEE. The V and J ends lost 1 base and 3 bases respectively, with 11 bases between them.